The 29 T cell receptor beta chains below all came from one sample that was sequenced in a study of shared clonotypes between healthy human individuals. CD45RO-negative, CCR7-selected cells formed the naive CD8 fraction, which excluded terminally differentiated effector memory CD45RA+ cells. Assay: immunoSEQ multiplex PCR; the TCRdb copy retains only in-frame clones and omits some. This sample has about 870,000 clones, with 80% to 95% found just once. Material for sequencing was naive CD8+ T cells sorted from blood. The receptors stem from a young man in good health.

V gene TRBV14 combines with J gene TRBJ2-5; a weak D match, TRBD2 (5 bases). This CDR3 comprises 15 residues. The germline gives CDR1 SGHDN, CDR2 FVKESK. With 0 bases removed from V and 4 bases from J, the gap between germline ends came to 12 bases. The CDR3 sequence is CASSQEWTRGETQYF. The CDR3, as DNA: TGTGCCAGCAGCCAAGAGTGGACCCGGGGAGAGACCCAGTACTTC. Full variable domain (missing parts from reference TRBV14 and TRBJ2-5): EAGVTQFPSHSVIEKGQTVTLRCDPISGHDNLYWYRRVMGKEIKFLLHFVKESKQDESGMPNNRFLAERTGGTYSTLKVQPAELEDSGVYFCASSQEWTRGETQYFGPGTRLLVL.

This chain joins TRBV7-9 and TRBJ1-4, with a tentative D call TRBD1 (5 bases). This CDR3 region has 16 residues. CDR1 and CDR2 (germline): SEHNR, FQNEAQ (reference sequence). Trimming took off 2 bases at V and 8 bases at J, with 18 bases between the two ends. The CDR3 region has the DNA TGTGCCAGCAGCTTAATGGTCAGGGCTCCTGGGGAAAAACTGTTTTTT. It specifies CASSLMVRAPGEKLFF.

The chain links TRBV9 to TRBJ1-5, with D tentatively TRBD1 (5 bases). From germline, CDR1 is SGDLS and CDR2 YYNGEE. V was clipped by 4 bases and J by 4 bases, with 15 bases between them. The CDR3 is made up of 15 amino acids. CDR3 loop: CASSPEGTGNQPQHF. The CDR3 bases are TGTGCCAGCAGCCCCGAGGGGACTGGTAATCAGCCCCAGCATTTT. The complete variable domain, with remaining parts taken from reference TRBV9 and TRBJ1-5, reads DSGVTQTPKHLITATGQRVTLRCSPRSGDLSVYWYQQSLDQGLQFLIQYYNGEERAKGNILERFSAQQFPDLHSELNLSSLELGDSALYFCASSPEGTGNQPQHFGDGTRLSIL.

V gene TRBV27 combines with J gene TRBJ2-6, with D maybe TRBD1 (5 bases). CDR3 size: 16 residues. Germline CDR1 MNHEY, CDR2 SMNVEV (reference sequence). Trimming removed 8 bases from V and 1 base from J, with 15 bases in between. The CDR3 sequence is CASGAGHLSGANVLTF. The CDR3 bases are TGTGCCAGCGGGGCCGGGCACCTATCTGGGGCCAACGTCCTGACTTTC.

CDR3 region: CASSSAGDEQFF. CDR3 DNA: TGTGCCAGCAGTTCGGCCGGGGATGAGCAGTTCTTC. This chain uses TRBV27 with TRBJ2-1; D possibly corresponds to TRBD2 (5 bases). The CDR3 has 12 residues. From germline, CDR1 is MNHEY and CDR2 SMNVEV (reference sequence). The germline V and J ends were trimmed by 4 bases and 8 bases, with 9 bases remaining between them.

The CDR3 region is CASSRGLYNEQFF. CDR3 nucleotide sequence: TGTGCCAGCAGCCGGGGGCTTTACAATGAGCAGTTCTTC. The chain couples TRBV28 to TRBJ2-1; D possibly uses TRBD1 or TRBD2 (6 bases each). The CDR3 is made up of 13 amino acids. V was shortened by 6 bases and J by 4 bases, with 10 bases between the two germline ends. CDR1 and CDR2 from the germline V gene are MDHEN and SYDVKM. Using reference TRBV28 and TRBJ2-1 for the parts outside the CDR3, the full variable domain is DVKVTQSSRYLVKRTGEKVFLECVQDMDHENMFWYRQDPGLGLRLIYFSYDVKMKEKGDIPEGYSVSREKKERFSLILESASTNQTSMYLCASSRGLYNEQFFGPGTRLTVL.

J is TRBJ2-5 and V is TRBV27, with a tentative D call TRBD2 (5 bases). Germline CDR1 reads MNHEY; CDR2 reads SMNVEV (reference sequence). The CDR3 sequence is 15 residues long. V was pared by 3 bases and J by 3 bases, with 14 bases between. The CDR3 is CASSFFAGEEETQYF. The DNA for the CDR3 is TGTGCCAGCAGTTTCTTTGCGGGTGAGGAAGAGACCCAGTACTTC.

This chain joins TRBV4-1 and TRBJ2-4; no definite D call. V lost 0 bases, J lost 14 bases, and 14 bases lay in between. The germline V gene encodes CDR1 MGHRA and CDR2 YSYEKL. The length of the CDR3 is 13 residues. The CDR3 sequence: CASSQDYVTPKYF. In DNA, the CDR3 is TGCGCCAGCAGCCAAGATTACGTGACCCCGAAGTACTTC.

The chain recombines TRBV6-6 with TRBJ1-5; D is unresolved. V lost 0 bases and J lost 7, with 13 bases in between. This CDR3 is 15 amino acids long. The germline gives CDR1 MNHNY, CDR2 SVGAGI (reference sequence). CDR3 amino acids: CASSYSKAGRQPQHF. The CDR3 DNA is TGTGCCAGCAGTTACTCGAAGGCAGGCAGACAGCCCCAGCATTTT.

V is TRBV7-6 and J is TRBJ2-7, with D maybe TRBD1 (6 bases). Trimming cost V 5 bases and J 3 bases, with 17 bases left between them. CDR3 length: 15 amino acids. Per the germline V gene, CDR1 is SGHVS and CDR2 is FNYEAQ. CDR3: CASSPFEGGNYEQYF. CDR3 bases: TGTGCCAGCAGCCCCTTTGAAGGGGGTAACTACGAGCAGTACTTC. Combining the CDR3 with reference TRBV7-6 and TRBJ2-7 gives the whole variable domain GAGVSQSPRYKVTKRGQDVALRCDPISGHVSLYWYRQALGQGPEFLTYFNYEAQQDKSGLPNDRFSAERPEGSISTLTIQRTEQRDSAMYRCASSPFEGGNYEQYFGPGTRLTVT.

The genes are TRBV5-1 and TRBJ2-7; TRBD1 is a possible D gene (5 bases). The CDR3 is made up of 15 amino acids. V lost 0 bases to trimming and J lost 4 bases, with 14 bases between them. The germline V gene has CDR1 SGHRS and CDR2 YFSETQ. CDR3: CASSLGPDRVYEQYF. CDR3 sequence (DNA): TGCGCCAGCAGCTTGGGGCCCGACAGAGTTTACGAGCAGTACTTC.

The chain has TRBV7-6 and TRBJ2-1; TRBD2 agrees at 10 bases. The CDR3 length is 17 residues. Germline CDR1 SGHVS, CDR2 FNYEAQ. The ends lost 5 bases at V and 9 bases at J; junction bases unmatched: 16. The CDR3 coding sequence is TGTGCCAGCAGCCCCCGGGCTAGCGGGAGTTCCGTCGCTGAGCAGTTCTTC. This sequence encodes CASSPRASGSSVAEQFF.

The chain couples TRBV6-6 to TRBJ1-4; no clear D. Trimming cost V 5 bases and J 6 bases, with 13 bases left between them. Germline V gives CDR1 MNHNY, CDR2 SVGAGI (reference sequence). The CDR3 has 14 amino acids. CDR3: CASSVYRADEKLFF. In nucleotides, the CDR3 is TGTGCCAGCAGTGTATACCGGGCGGATGAAAAACTGTTTTTT.

This sequence joins TRBV18 and TRBJ2-7; TRBD2 matches 9 bases. The V gene end was trimmed by 0 bases and the J gene end by 4 bases; junction bases not matched to a gene: 1. Germline CDR1 KGHSH, CDR2 LQKENI. This CDR3 spans 14 amino acids. CDR3 residues: CASSPPAGGYEQYF. CDR3 coding DNA: TGTGCCAGCTCACCACCAGCGGGAGGTTACGAGCAGTACTTC.

This sequence joins TRBV11-3 and TRBJ1-5; TRBD1 is a possible D gene (6 bases). Trimming took 3 bases from V and 9 from J, leaving 15 bases between them. Germline V CDR1 and CDR2: SGHNT, YENEEA. There are 14 residues in the CDR3. CDR3 region: CASSFWDIQRPQHF. CDR3 in DNA: TGTGCCAGCAGCTTCTGGGACATCCAGCGGCCCCAGCATTTT.

The chain is built from TRBV7-9 and TRBJ2-7; D is unresolved. V lost 2 bases, J lost 3 bases, and 20 bases lay in between. From germline, CDR1 is SEHNR and CDR2 FQNEAQ (reference sequence). CDR3 length equals 17 residues. CDR3 protein: CASSLKLAENADYEQYF. The CDR3, as DNA: TGTGCCAGCAGCTTAAAGTTAGCCGAAAACGCGGACTACGAGCAGTACTTC. Variable domain in full (rest from reference TRBV7-9 and TRBJ2-7): DTGVSQNPRHKITKRGQNVTFRCDPISEHNRLYWYRQTLGQGPEFLTYFQNEAQLEKSRLLSDRFSAERPKGSFSTLEIQRTEQGDSAMYLCASSLKLAENADYEQYFGPGTRLTVT.

The chain links TRBV6-5 to TRBJ1-2; TRBD1 aligns across 7 bases. The CDR3 has 12 amino acids. J was trimmed by 7 bases and V by 5 bases; bases with no gene match: 4. Per germline, CDR1 MNHEY and CDR2 SVGAGI. The chain's CDR3 is CASSTTGSGYTF. Here the CDR3 DNA reads TGTGCCAGCAGTACGACAGGGAGTGGCTACACCTTC.

The chain combines TRBV2 with TRBJ2-7; D assignment may be TRBD1 or TRBD2 (6 bases each). CDR3 length: 17 amino acids. Looked up from germline, CDR1 is SNHLY and CDR2 is FYNNEI. Trimming stripped 7 bases from V and 0 bases from J, with 22 bases between. The CDR3 loop reads CASTLRRGGLTSYEQYF. The CDR3 DNA follows: TGTGCCAGCACCCTTCGCCGAGGGGGACTTACCTCCTACGAGCAGTACTTC.

This chain links TRBV27 with TRBJ2-1, with 7 bases identical to TRBD1. J gave up 5 bases and V 8 bases, and 3 bases lay outside the gene matches. Germline assignment: CDR1 MNHEY and CDR2 SMNVEV (reference sequence). The CDR3 spans 12 residues. CDR3 residues: CASGTDDNEQFF. Written as DNA, the CDR3 is TGTGCCAGCGGGACAGACGACAATGAGCAGTTCTTC.

V usage is TRBV7-9 and J usage is TRBJ2-6; the D is unclear. This CDR3 is 16 amino acids long. CDR1 is SEHNR and CDR2 is FQNEAQ in the germline V gene (reference sequence). Trimming pared 8 bases from V and 0 bases from J, leaving 14 bases between. As DNA, the CDR3 is TGTGCCAGCCCGACGAGGAGTAGCTCTGGGGCCAACGTCCTGACTTTC. Translation gives CASPTRSSSGANVLTF.

The rearrangement joins TRBV7-9 to TRBJ2-2; 8 bases agree with TRBD1. Germline-derived CDR1 and CDR2 are SEHNR and FQNEAQ (reference sequence). The J segment lost 0 bases and the V segment lost 1 base, leaving 1 base of the junction unmatched. The CDR3 loop spans 16 amino acids. The CDR3 DNA is TGTGCCAGCAGCTTAGAACAGGGGGCGAACACCGGGGAGCTGTTTTTT. This translates into CASSLEQGANTGELFF.

The V and J genes are TRBV27 and TRBJ2-1; the D is unclear. V was trimmed by 0 bases and J by 9 bases, leaving 6 bases between them. CDR1 and CDR2 (germline): MNHEY, SMNVEV (reference sequence). This CDR3 region has 12 residues. CDR3 bases: TGTGCCAGCAGTTTATCGTTGACTGAGCAGTTCTTC. Protein product: CASSLSLTEQFF.

This sequence joins TRBV28 and TRBJ2-7; 13 bases line up with TRBD2. This CDR3 contains 19 residues. J was trimmed by 4 bases and V by 4 bases; bases with no gene match: 16. Germline V gene data show CDR1 as MDHEN and CDR2 as SYDVKM. The chain's CDR3 is CASSSPLQTSGRRTYEQYF. CDR3 coding DNA: TGTGCCAGCAGTTCCCCCCTCCAGACTAGCGGGAGGAGGACTTACGAGCAGTACTTC.

This clone is a singleton in its sample. The chain couples TRBV6-5 to TRBJ2-2; 12 bases align to TRBD2. CDR3 length equals 15 residues. Looked up from germline, CDR1 is MNHEY and CDR2 is SVGAGI. The junction had 1 base not matched to a gene; V was cut back by 0 bases and J by 8 bases. Written as DNA, the CDR3 is TGTGCCAGCAGTTACTCCCTAGCGGGAGGGGGGGAGCTGTTTTTT. The encoded protein is CASSYSLAGGGELFF.

The genes are TRBV7-9 and TRBJ2-5; 7 bases match TRBD2. The CDR3 loop spans 14 amino acids. V dropped 3 bases and J dropped 1; count of bases not matched to a gene: 2. Per germline, CDR1 SEHNR and CDR2 FQNEAQ (reference sequence). The CDR3 reads CASSFREAQETQYF. The CDR3 DNA sequence: TGTGCCAGCAGCTTTCGGGAGGCCCAAGAGACCCAGTACTTC.

The chain carries TRBV7-9 and TRBJ2-1; TRBD1 matches 7 bases. Germline V gene lookup returns CDR1 SEHNR and CDR2 FQNEAQ (reference sequence). The CDR3 extends over 15 amino acids. The junction had 10 bases not matched to a gene; V was cut back by 7 bases and J by 4 bases. The CDR3 protein is CASTVRDSGYNEQFF. CDR3 coding DNA: TGTGCCAGCACCGTTCGGGACAGTGGGTACAATGAGCAGTTCTTC.

V usage is TRBV2 and J usage is TRBJ2-7; a weak D match, TRBD1 (5 bases). The CDR3 is made up of 12 amino acids. V was clipped by 7 bases and J by 3 bases, with 10 bases between them. In germline, CDR1 is SNHLY, CDR2 FYNNEI. CDR3 in DNA: TGTGCCAGCAAAGGAAGGGGCTACGAGCAGTACTTC. This codes for CASKGRGYEQYF.

The V call is TRBV27, the J call TRBJ1-1; no definite D call. Germline V gene sequence: CDR1 MNHEY, CDR2 SMNVEV (reference sequence). Trimming left V 5 bases short and J 1 base short, with 17 bases between. This CDR3 region has 16 residues. CDR3 in DNA: TGTGCCAGCAGTCGTCCAGGATCCTGGGGGAACACTGAAGCTTTCTTT. Translating it yields CASSRPGSWGNTEAFF.

In the case of this clone: Relative to the germline gene, one junction end is altered; a read error may explain this. This chain joins TRBV9 and TRBJ2-7; D is undetermined. Germline CDR1 is SGDLS and CDR2 is YYNGEE. The CDR3 has 13 residues. CDR3 coding DNA: TGTGCCAGCAGCGTAACCCCCTCCGACGAGCAGTACTTC. Its translation is CASSVTPSDEQYF.